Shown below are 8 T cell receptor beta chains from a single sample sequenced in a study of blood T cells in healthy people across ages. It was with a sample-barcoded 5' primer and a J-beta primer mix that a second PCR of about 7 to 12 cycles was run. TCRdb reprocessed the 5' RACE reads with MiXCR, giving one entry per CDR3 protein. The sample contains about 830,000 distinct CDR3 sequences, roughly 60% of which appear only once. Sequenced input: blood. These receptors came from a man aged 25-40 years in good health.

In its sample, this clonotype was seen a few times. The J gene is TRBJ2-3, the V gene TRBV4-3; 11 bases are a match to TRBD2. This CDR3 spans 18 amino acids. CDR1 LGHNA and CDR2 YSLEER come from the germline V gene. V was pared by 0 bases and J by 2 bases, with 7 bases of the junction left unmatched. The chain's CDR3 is CASSQDTSGGPYTDTQYF. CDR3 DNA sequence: TGCGCCAGCAGCCAAGATACTAGCGGGGGCCCGTACACAGATACGCAGTATTTT.

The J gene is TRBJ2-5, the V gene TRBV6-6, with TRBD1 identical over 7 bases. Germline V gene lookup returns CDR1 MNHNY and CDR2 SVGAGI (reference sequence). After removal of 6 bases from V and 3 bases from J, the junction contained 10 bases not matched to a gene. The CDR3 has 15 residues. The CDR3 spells CASSTGTVVKETQYF. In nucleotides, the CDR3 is TGTGCCAGCAGCACCGGGACAGTCGTTAAAGAGACCCAGTACTTC.

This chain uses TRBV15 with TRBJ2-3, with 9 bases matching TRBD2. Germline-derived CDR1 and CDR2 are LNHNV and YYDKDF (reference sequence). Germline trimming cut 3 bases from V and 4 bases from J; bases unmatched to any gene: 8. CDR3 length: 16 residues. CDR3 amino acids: CATSSKSGGRSDTQYF. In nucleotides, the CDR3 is TGTGCCACCAGCAGTAAGAGCGGGGGGCGCTCAGATACGCAGTATTTT.

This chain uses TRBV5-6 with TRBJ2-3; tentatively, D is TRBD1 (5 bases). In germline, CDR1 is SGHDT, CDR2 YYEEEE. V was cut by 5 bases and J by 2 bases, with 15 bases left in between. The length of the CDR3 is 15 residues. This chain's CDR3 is CASRIPGSPTDTQYF. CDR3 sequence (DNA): TGTGCCAGCAGAATACCAGGGTCCCCCACAGATACGCAGTATTTT.

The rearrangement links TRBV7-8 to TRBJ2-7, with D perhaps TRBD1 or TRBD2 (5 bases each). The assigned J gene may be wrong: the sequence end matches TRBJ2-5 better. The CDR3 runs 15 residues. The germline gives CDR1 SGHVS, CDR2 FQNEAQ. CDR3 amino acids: CASSLAGTIQETQYF. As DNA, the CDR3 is TGTGCCAGCAGCTTAGCCGGGACCATACAAGAGACCCAGTACTTC.

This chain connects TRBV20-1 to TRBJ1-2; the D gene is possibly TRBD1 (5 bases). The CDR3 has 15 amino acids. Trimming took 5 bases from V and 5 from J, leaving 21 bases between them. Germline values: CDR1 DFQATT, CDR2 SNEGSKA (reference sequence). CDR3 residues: CSASSRSGTDYGYTF. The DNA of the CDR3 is TGCAGTGCTTCATCAAGATCCGGGACCGATTATGGCTACACCTTC.

The CDR3 DNA sequence: TGCAGCGTTTACAGGGCGGGGGCCAACGTCCTGACTTTC. It encodes CSVYRAGANVLTF. The chain links TRBV29-1 to TRBJ2-6, with a weak D call TRBD1 (6 bases). The V end was cut by 5 bases, the J end by 4 bases, with 9 bases between. Germline loops: CDR1 SQVTM, CDR2 ANQGSEA. The CDR3 extends over 13 amino acids.

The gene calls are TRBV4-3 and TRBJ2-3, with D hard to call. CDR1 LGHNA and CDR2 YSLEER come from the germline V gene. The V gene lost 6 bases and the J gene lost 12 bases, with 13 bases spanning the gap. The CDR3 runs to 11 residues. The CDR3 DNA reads TGCGCCAGCAGGCAAACTCAAGCCCAGTATTTT. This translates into CASRQTQAQYF.